This T cell receptor (beta chain) was found in a study of control samples from healthy donors and cancer patients. V lost 1 base, J lost 2 bases, and 7 bases stayed unmatched. CDR1 LGHNT and CDR2 FRNRAP come from the germline V gene. The CDR3 loop spans 18 amino acids. Libraries were prepared by immunoSEQ multiplex PCR; TCRdb keeps only in-frame clonotypes and omits some of them. The repertoire has 110,000 or so clones, 85% to 90% of them found once; the top ten carry approximately 15%. Sequences were obtained from blood. The chain joins TRBV12-5 to TRBJ2-5; TRBD2 aligns across 13 bases. The receptor's source is a woman between 50 and 59 years old in good health. The chain's CDR3 is CASGLGTSGRSGQETQYF. The CDR3 region has the DNA TGTGCTAGTGGTTTGGGGACTAGCGGGAGAAGTGGGCAAGAGACCCAGTACTTC. The full variable domain, rest sourced from reference TRBV12-5 and TRBJ2-5, is DARVTQTPRHKVTEMGQEVTMRCQPILGHNTVFWYRQTMMQGLELLAYFRNRAPLDDSGMPKDRFSAEMPDATLATLKIQPSEPRDSAVYFCASGLGTSGRSGQETQYFGPGTRLLVL.